Following are 13 T cell receptor beta chains from one sample sequenced in a study of blood T cell repertoires in COVID-19. Clones were read by immunoSEQ multiplex PCR, and TCRdb kept only the in-frame ones, dropping some. The sample lists approximately 260,000 clones, approximately 86% occurring once. Specimen: peripheral blood. All receptors come from a man younger than 35 with active or convalescent COVID-19.

This clone occurred once. V gene TRBV10-1 combines with J gene TRBJ2-7; D is uncertain. Germline V gene sequence: CDR1 WNHNN, CDR2 SYGVQD (reference sequence). The CDR3 has 13 amino acids. The V end was cut by 4 bases, the J end by 6 bases, with 13 bases between. The CDR3 here is CASSGGPTGEQYF. In DNA form, the CDR3 reads TGCGCCAGCAGTGGTGGGCCTACTGGCGAGCAGTACTTC.

V and J are TRBV27 and TRBJ1-1; TRBD1 might be the D (5 bases). The CDR3 spans 16 residues. V lost 0 bases and J lost 4, with 15 bases in between. Germline lookup yields CDR1 MNHEY and CDR2 SMNVEV (reference sequence). The CDR3 reads CASSLSAQGGSTEAFF. The CDR3 nucleotides are TGTGCCAGCAGTTTATCAGCCCAGGGCGGGAGCACTGAAGCTTTCTTT.

This chain uses TRBV19 with TRBJ1-1; 7 bases are shared with TRBD1. Trimming removed 1 base from V and 3 bases from J; junction bases left unmatched: 2. The germline gives CDR1 LNHDA, CDR2 SQIVND (reference sequence). This CDR3 contains 14 residues. CDR3 in DNA: TGTGCCAGTAGTATAGTCACAGGGGACACTGAAGCTTTCTTT. This codes for CASSIVTGDTEAFF. Full variable domain (outside the CDR3, taken from reference TRBV19 and TRBJ1-1): DGGITQSPKYLFRKEGQNVTLSCEQNLNHDAMYWYRQDPGQGLRLIYYSQIVNDFQKGDIAEGYSVSREKKESFPLTVTSAQKNPTAFYLCASSIVTGDTEAFFGQGTRLTVV.

The chain combines TRBV2 with TRBJ2-7, with D tentatively TRBD1 (5 bases). Looked up from germline, CDR1 is SNHLY and CDR2 is FYNNEI. V lost 8 bases and J 7 bases, leaving 15 bases between the germline ends. This CDR3 spans 12 amino acids. CDR3 in DNA: TGTGCCAGCTGCCCAGGGAAAGGAGAGCAGTACTTC. It specifies CASCPGKGEQYF. The complete variable domain, with remaining parts taken from reference TRBV2 and TRBJ2-7, reads EPEVTQTPSHQVTQMGQEVILRCVPISNHLYFYWYRQILGQKVEFLVSFYNNEISEKSEIFDDQFSVERPDGSNFTLKIRSTKLEDSAMYFCASCPGKGEQYFGPGTRLTVT.

V gene TRBV28 combines with J gene TRBJ1-4; 8 positions match TRBD1. V dropped 10 bases and J dropped 8; count of bases not matched to a gene: 12. This CDR3 has 14 amino acids. Germline loops: CDR1 MDHEN, CDR2 SYDVKM. In DNA form, the CDR3 reads TGTGCCACCAAAGACAGGGGCTTTACAGAAAAACTGTTTTTT. This translates into CATKDRGFTEKLFF.

This chain connects TRBV7-3 to TRBJ2-4, with D possibly TRBD2 on 5 matching bases. The CDR3 is made up of 16 amino acids. With 5 bases removed from V and 6 bases from J, the gap between germline ends came to 20 bases. Germline V gene data show CDR1 as SGHTA and CDR2 as FQGTGA. The CDR3 region has the DNA TGTGCCAGCAGCCCCGACACTAGTACGGGCATAAACATTCAGTACTTC. This encodes CASSPDTSTGINIQYF.

The chain combines TRBV27 with TRBJ1-5; D is uncertain. Trimming stripped 3 bases from V and 7 bases from J, with 10 bases between. CDR1 is MNHEY and CDR2 is SMNVEV in the germline V gene (reference sequence). This CDR3 is 13 amino acids long. The CDR3 reads CASSLARWQPQHF. The CDR3 nucleotides are TGTGCCAGCAGTTTGGCGCGGTGGCAGCCCCAGCATTTT.

The chain links TRBV6-5 to TRBJ1-1; 7 bases are a match to TRBD1. The CDR3 totals 13 residues. V shed 6 bases and J 3 bases; nucleotides not matched to a gene: 4. Germline V gene sequence: CDR1 MNHEY, CDR2 SVGAGI. The CDR3 DNA is TGTGCCAGCAGACCCGACAGGGACACTGAAGCTTTCTTT. Translated: CASRPDRDTEAFF.

In nucleotides, the CDR3 is TGTGCCAGCAGCCCTCTGGCGGGGGAGTACAATGAGCAGTTCTTC. Its translation: CASSPLAGEYNEQFF. The chain recombines TRBV7-2 with TRBJ2-1; 7 nucleotides line up with TRBD2. Germline V gene sequence: CDR1 SGHTA, CDR2 FQGNSA. The CDR3 contains 15 residues. V lost 5 bases and J lost 4; bases outside the gene matches: 8.

The chain couples TRBV10-3 to TRBJ2-5; 13 positions agree with TRBD2. The V and J ends lost 0 bases and 5 bases, in that order; junction bases with no gene match: 6. This CDR3 is built from 17 residues. Germline V gives CDR1 ENHRY, CDR2 SYGVKD. The CDR3 sequence is CAISESRTSGGLETQYF. The CDR3 bases are TGTGCCATCAGTGAGTCGAGGACTAGCGGGGGTCTGGAGACCCAGTACTTC.

V and J are TRBV11-3 and TRBJ1-1, with D possibly being TRBD1 (6 bases). The CDR3 is 15 amino acids. V shed 2 bases and J shed 6 bases, with 16 bases lying between them. Germline values: CDR1 SGHNT, CDR2 YENEEA. As DNA, the CDR3 is TGTGCCAGCAGCTTATCCCGTTTAGGGGGAGCTGAAGCTTTCTTT. Protein: CASSLSRLGGAEAFF.

The chain is built from TRBV6-5 and TRBJ2-7; D remains ambiguous. CDR1 MNHEY and CDR2 SVGAGI come from the germline V gene. The length of the CDR3 is 12 residues. V lost 4 bases, J lost 2 bases, and 6 bases lay in between. The CDR3 protein is CASSSLAYEQYF. The CDR3 DNA reads TGTGCCAGCAGTTCTTTAGCCTACGAGCAGTACTTC.

The chain combines TRBV30 with TRBJ2-1; D not certain. Germline-derived CDR1 and CDR2 are GTSNPN and SVGIG (reference sequence). The CDR3 runs to 14 residues. With 0 bases removed from V and 8 bases from J, the gap between germline ends came to 14 bases. CDR3 sequence (DNA): TGTGCCTGGAGTGTAGGCCAGGCATGGGATGAGCAGTTCTTC. As protein: CAWSVGQAWDEQFF.